This T cell receptor (beta chain) was captured in a study of shared clonotypes between healthy human individuals. Profiled with immunoSEQ multiplex PCR; TCRdb holds only in-frame clones, not every one. The sample shows about 1.5 million clones, 95% to 99% of them seen only once. Study-level results: Some naive CD4 clonotypes, 4% to 6%, turned up in common across a handful of donors. Represented genetic and exposure-history diversity was restricted by having few donors.

Points on this clone: Its target is unknown.

With V trimmed by 0 bases and J by 2 bases, 14 bases remained unmatched. Germline lookup yields CDR1 SGHTA and CDR2 FQGNSA. This CDR3 has 22 residues. Every contributor of samples was a Caucasian grown-up residing in Nashville, Tennessee. This sequence was found in a man between 25 and 39 years old in good health. Input material: naive CD4+ T cells sorted from blood. Subset defined: CD45RA+ positively selected. The genes are TRBV7-2 and TRBJ2-4; TRBD2 matches 15 bases. The DNA of the CDR3 is TGTGCCAGCAGCTTAGCTCCCGCGGGACTAGCGGGAGGTTCCTTGTCCAAAAACATTCAGTACTTC. Translated: CASSLAPAGLAGGSLSKNIQYF.